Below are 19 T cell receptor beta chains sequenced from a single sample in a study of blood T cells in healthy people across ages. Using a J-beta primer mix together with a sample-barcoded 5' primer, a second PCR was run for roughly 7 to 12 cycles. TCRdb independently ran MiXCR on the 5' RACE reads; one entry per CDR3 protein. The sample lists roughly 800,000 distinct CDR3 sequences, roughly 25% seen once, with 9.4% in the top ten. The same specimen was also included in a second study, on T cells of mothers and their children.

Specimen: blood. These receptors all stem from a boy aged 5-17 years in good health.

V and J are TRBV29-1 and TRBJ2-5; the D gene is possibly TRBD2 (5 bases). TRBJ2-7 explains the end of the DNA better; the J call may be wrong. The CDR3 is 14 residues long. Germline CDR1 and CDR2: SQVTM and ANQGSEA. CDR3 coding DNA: TGCAGCGTTGAAAATACTCGGGAAACCTACGAGCAGTACTTC. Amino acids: CSVENTRETYEQYF.

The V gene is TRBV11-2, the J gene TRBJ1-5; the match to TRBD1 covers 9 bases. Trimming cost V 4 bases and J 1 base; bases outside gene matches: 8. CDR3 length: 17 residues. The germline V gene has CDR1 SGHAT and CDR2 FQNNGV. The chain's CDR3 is CASSSGRQGVSNQPQHF. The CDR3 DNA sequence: TGTGCCAGCAGCTCAGGGAGACAGGGGGTGAGCAATCAGCCCCAGCATTTT.

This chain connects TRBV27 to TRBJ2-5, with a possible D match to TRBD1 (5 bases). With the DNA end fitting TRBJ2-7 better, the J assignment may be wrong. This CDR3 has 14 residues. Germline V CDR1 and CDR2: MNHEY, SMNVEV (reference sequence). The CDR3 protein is CASSLSRTSYEQYF. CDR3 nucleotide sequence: TGTGCCAGCAGTTTAAGCAGGACATCCTACGAGCAGTACTTC.

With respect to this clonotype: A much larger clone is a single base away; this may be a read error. CDR3 sequence: CDSSLEGQGAIYEQYF. Here the CDR3 DNA reads TGCGACAGCAGCTTGGAGGGACAGGGGGCTATCTACGAGCAGTACTTC. This chain links TRBV5-1 with TRBJ2-7; TRBD1 aligns across 12 bases. This CDR3 is built from 16 residues. CDR1 and CDR2 (germline): SGHRS, YFSETQ. Filled out from reference TRBV5-1 and TRBJ2-7, the complete variable domain reads KAGVTQTPRYLIKTRGQQVTLSCSPISGHRSVSWYQQTPGQGLQFLFEYFSETQRNKGNFPGRFSGRQFSNSRSEMNVSTLELGDSALYLCDSSLEGQGAIYEQYFGPGTRLTVT.

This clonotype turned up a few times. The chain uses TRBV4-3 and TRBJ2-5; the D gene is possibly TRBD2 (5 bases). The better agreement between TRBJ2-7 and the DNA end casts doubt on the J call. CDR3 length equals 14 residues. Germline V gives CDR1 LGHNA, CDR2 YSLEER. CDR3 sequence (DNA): TGCGCCAGCAGCCAAGGGGCGGGCCCCTACGAGCAGTACTTC. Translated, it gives CASSQGAGPYEQYF.

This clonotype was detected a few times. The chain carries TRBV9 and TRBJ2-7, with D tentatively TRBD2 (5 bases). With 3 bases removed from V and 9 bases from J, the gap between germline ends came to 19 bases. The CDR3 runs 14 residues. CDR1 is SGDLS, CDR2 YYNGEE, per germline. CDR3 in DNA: TGTGCCAGCAGCGCTAACTCTATGGCGGGCGGGCAGTACTTC. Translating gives CASSANSMAGGQYF.

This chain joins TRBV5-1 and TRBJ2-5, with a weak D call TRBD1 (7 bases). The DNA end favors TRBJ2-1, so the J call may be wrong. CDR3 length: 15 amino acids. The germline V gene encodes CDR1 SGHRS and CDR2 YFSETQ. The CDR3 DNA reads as TGCGCCAGCAGCTTGGAGCGACAGGGAGGTAATGAGCAGTTCTTC. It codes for CASSLERQGGNEQFF.

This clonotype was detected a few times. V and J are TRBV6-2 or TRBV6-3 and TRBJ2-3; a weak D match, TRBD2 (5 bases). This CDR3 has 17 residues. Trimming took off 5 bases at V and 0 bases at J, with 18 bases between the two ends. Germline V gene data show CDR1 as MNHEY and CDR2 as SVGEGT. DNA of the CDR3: TGTGCCAGCAGTGCCCGAGGGCTTACCCTAAGCACAGATACGCAGTATTTT. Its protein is CASSARGLTLSTDTQYF.

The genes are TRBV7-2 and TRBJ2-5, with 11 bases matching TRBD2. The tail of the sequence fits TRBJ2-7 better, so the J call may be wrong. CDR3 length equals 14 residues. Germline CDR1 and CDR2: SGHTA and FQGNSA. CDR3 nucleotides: TGTGCCAGCAGCACACTAGCGGGAGAGGCCGAGCAGTACTTC. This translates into CASSTLAGEAEQYF.

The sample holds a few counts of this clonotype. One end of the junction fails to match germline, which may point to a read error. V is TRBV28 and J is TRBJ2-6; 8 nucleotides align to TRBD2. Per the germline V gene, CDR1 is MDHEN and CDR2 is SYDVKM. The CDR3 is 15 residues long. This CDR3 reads CASSPAGAGANVPTF. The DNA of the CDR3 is TGTGCCAGCAGTCCAGCGGGAGCTGGGGCCAACGTCCCGACTTTC.

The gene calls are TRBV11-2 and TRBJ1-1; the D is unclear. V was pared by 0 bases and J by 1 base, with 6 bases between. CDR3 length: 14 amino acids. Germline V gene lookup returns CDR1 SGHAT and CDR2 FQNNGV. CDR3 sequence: CASSLDGRNTEAFF. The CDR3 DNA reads TGTGCCAGCAGCTTAGATGGCAGGAACACTGAAGCTTTCTTT.

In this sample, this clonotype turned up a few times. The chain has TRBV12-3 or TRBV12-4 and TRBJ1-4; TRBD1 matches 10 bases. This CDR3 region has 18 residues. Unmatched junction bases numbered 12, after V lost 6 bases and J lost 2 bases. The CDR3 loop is CASSGRDRGPKTNEKLFF. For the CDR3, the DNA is TGTGCCAGCAGCGGCCGGGACAGGGGTCCTAAGACTAATGAAAAACTGTTTTTT.

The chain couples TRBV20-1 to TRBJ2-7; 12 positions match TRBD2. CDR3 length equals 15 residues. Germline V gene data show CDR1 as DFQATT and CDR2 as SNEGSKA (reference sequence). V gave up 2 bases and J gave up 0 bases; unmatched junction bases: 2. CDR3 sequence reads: CSARLAGGTSYEQYF. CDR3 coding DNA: TGCAGTGCTAGACTAGCGGGGGGGACCTCCTACGAGCAGTACTTC.

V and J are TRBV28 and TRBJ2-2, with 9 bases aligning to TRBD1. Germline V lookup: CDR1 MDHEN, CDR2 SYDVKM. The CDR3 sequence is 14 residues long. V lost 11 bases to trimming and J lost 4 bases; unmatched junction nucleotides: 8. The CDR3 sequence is CAVQGARGTGELFF. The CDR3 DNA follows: TGTGCCGTACAGGGGGCCCGGGGCACCGGGGAGCTGTTTTTT.

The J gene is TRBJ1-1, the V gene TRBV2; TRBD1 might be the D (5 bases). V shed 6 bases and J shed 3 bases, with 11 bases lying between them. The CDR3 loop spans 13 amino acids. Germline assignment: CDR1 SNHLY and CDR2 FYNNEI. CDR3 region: CASSETEDTEAFF. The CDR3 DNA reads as TGTGCCAGCAGCGAGACAGAGGACACTGAAGCTTTCTTT.

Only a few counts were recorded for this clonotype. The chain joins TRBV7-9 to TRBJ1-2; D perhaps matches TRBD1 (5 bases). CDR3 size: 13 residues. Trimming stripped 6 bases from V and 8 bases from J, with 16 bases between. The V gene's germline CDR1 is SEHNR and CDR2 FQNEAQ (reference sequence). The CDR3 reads CASSFDSQRGYTF. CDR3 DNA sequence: TGTGCCAGCAGTTTCGACAGTCAACGGGGCTACACCTTC.

In DNA form, the CDR3 reads TGCAGTGCTCCCCGGGACAGGCAAGAGACCCAGTACTTC. This translates into CSAPRDRQETQYF. This chain links TRBV20-1 with TRBJ2-5, with 8 bases matching TRBD1. The germline gives CDR1 DFQATT, CDR2 SNEGSKA (reference sequence). CDR3 length equals 13 residues. The ends lost 5 bases at V and 2 bases at J; junction bases unmatched: 4.

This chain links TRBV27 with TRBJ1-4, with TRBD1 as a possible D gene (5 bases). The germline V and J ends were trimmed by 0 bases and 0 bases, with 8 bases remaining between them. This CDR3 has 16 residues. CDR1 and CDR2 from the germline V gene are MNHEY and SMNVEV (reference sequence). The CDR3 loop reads CASSLSWGATNEKLFF. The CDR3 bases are TGTGCCAGCAGTTTATCGTGGGGCGCAACTAATGAAAAACTGTTTTTT.

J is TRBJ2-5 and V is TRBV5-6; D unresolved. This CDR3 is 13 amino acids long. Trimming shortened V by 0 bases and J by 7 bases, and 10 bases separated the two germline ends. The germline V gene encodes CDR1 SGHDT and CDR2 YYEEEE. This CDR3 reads CASSLDPEGTQYF. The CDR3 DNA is TGTGCCAGCAGCTTGGATCCAGAAGGGACCCAGTACTTC.